The clone carrying this TCR beta chain was seen ten or more times. V lost 0 bases and J 4 bases, leaving 5 bases between the germline ends. The CDR3 is made up of 13 amino acids. Preparation of the TCRbeta library used unique molecular identifiers. TCRdb re-derived calls from the PCR reads in MiXCR, one entry per CDR3 protein. This sample has 450,000 to 500,000 distinct CDR3 sequences, with 9.5% to 15% found just once. This specimen belongs to a study of T-cell reconstitution after alpha-beta-depleted transplantation in children. The rearrangement joins TRBV12-3 or TRBV12-4 to TRBJ2-3; unclear D gene. The TCR originated in a human donor who donated a stem cell graft to a child with combined immunodeficiency. The sequences come from PBMCs from the stem cell graft donor, collected from the stem cell graft. The DNA of the CDR3 is TGTGCCAGCAGTTTAGCGTGGCCAGATACGCAGTATTTT. It yields the protein CASSLAWPDTQYF.